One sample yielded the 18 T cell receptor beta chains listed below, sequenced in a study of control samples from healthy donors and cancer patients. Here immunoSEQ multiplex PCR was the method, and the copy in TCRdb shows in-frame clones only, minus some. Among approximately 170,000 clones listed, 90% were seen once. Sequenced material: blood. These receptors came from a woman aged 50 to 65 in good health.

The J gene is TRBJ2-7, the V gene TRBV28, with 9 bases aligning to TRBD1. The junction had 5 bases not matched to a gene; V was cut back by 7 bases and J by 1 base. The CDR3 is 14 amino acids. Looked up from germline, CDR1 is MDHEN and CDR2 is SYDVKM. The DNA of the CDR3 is TGTGCCAGCACTGGGACAGGGCTTTCCTACGAGCAGTACTTC. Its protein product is CASTGTGLSYEQYF.

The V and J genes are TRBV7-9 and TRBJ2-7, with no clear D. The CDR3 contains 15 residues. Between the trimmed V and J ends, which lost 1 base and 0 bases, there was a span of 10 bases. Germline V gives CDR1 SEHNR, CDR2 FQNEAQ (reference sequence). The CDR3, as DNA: TGTGCCAGCAGCTTAGGGAGCACCAGCTCCTACGAGCAGTACTTC. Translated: CASSLGSTSSYEQYF. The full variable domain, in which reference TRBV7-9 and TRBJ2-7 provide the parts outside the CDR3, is DTGVSQNPRHKITKRGQNVTFRCDPISEHNRLYWYRQTLGQGPEFLTYFQNEAQLEKSRLLSDRFSAERPKGSFSTLEIQRTEQGDSAMYLCASSLGSTSSYEQYFGPGTRLTVT.

The CDR3 sequence is CASSLEQPIYNEQFF. In DNA form, the CDR3 reads TGTGCCAGCAGCTTGGAACAGCCCATCTACAATGAGCAGTTCTTC. This sequence joins TRBV5-4 and TRBJ2-1; no clear D. The ends were cut back, 0 bases at V and 3 bases at J, with 10 bases in the middle. CDR1 and CDR2 (germline): SGHNT, YYREEE (reference sequence). CDR3 length: 15 amino acids.

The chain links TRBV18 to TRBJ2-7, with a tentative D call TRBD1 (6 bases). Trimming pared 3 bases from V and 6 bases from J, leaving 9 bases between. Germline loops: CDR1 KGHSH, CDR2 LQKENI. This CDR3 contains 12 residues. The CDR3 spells CASSPDSLEQYF. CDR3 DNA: TGTGCCAGCTCACCGGACAGCCTCGAGCAGTACTTC.

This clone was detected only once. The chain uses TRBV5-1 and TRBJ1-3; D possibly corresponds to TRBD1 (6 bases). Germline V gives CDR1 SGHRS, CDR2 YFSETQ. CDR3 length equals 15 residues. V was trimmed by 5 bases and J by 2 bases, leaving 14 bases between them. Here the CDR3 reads CASRDFEGAGNTIYF. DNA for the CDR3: TGCGCCAGCAGGGACTTCGAGGGGGCTGGAAACACCATATATTTT.

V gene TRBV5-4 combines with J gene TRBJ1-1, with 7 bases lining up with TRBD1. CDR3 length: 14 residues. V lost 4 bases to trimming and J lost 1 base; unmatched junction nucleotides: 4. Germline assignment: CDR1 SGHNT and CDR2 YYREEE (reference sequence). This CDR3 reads CASSPDRKNTEAFF. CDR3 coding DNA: TGTGCCAGCAGCCCGGACAGGAAGAACACTGAAGCTTTCTTT.

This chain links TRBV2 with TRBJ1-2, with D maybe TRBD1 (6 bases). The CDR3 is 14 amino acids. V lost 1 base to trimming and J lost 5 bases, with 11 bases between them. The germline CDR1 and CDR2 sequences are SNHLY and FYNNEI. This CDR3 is CASSEEVRGYGYTF. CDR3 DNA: TGTGCCAGCAGTGAAGAGGTCAGGGGATATGGCTACACCTTC.

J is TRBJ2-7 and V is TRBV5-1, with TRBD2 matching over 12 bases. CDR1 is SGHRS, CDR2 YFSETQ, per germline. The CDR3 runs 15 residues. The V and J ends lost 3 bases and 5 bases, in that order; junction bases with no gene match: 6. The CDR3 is CASSSLAGGNNEQYF. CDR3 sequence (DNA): TGCGCCAGCAGCTCCCTAGCGGGAGGGAATAACGAGCAGTACTTC. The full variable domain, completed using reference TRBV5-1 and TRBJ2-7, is KAGVTQTPRYLIKTRGQQVTLSCSPISGHRSVSWYQQTPGQGLQFLFEYFSETQRNKGNFPGRFSGRQFSNSRSEMNVSTLELGDSALYLCASSSLAGGNNEQYFGPGTRLTVT.

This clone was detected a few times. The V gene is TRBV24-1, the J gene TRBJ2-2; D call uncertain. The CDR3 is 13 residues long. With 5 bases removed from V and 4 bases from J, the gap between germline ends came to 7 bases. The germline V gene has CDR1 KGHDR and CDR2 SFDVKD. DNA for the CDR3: TGTGCCACCAGTGTTGAGGTCACCGGGGAGCTGTTTTTT. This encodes CATSVEVTGELFF.

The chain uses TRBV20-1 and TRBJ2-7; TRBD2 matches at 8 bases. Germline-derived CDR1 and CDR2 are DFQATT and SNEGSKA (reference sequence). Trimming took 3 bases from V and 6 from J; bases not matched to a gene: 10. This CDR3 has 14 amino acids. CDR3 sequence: CSASKSGRALEQYF. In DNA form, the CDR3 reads TGCAGTGCTAGTAAGTCCGGGAGGGCCCTCGAGCAGTACTTC.

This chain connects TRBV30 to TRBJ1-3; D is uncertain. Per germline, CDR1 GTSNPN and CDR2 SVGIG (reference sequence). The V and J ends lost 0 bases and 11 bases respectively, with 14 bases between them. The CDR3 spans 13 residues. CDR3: CAWSVRPGGPIYF. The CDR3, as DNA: TGTGCCTGGAGTGTACGCCCAGGAGGCCCCATATATTTT.

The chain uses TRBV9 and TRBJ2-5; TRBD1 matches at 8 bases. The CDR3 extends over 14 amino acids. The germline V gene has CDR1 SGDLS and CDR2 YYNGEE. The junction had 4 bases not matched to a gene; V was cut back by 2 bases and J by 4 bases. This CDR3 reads CASSVQGARETQYF. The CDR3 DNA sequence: TGTGCCAGCAGCGTGCAGGGGGCGCGAGAGACCCAGTACTTC.

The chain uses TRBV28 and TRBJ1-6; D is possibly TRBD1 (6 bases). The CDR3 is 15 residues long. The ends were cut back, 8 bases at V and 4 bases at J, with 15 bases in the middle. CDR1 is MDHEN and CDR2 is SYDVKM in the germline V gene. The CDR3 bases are TGTGCCAGCGGCAATGGACAGCAATATAATTCACCCCTCCACTTT. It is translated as CASGNGQQYNSPLHF.

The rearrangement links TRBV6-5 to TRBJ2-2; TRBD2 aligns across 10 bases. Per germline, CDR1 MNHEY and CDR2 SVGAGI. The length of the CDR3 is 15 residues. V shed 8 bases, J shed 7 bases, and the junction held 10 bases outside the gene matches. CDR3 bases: TGTGCCAGCTTGAGCGGGACTAGCGTGTTCGGGGAGCTGTTTTTT. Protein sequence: CASLSGTSVFGELFF.

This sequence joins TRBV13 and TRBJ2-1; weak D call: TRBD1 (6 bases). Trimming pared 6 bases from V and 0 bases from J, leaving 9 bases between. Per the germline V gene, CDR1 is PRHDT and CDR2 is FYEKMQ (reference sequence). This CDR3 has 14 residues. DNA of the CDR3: TGTGCCAGCAGTGGGGACATCTCCTACAATGAGCAGTTCTTC. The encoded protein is CASSGDISYNEQFF.

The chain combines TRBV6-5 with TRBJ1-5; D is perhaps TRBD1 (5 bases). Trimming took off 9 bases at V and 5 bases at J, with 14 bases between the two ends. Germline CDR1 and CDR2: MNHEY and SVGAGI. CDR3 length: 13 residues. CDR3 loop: CASSPEGDQPQHF. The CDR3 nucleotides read TGTGCCAGTTCCCCGGAAGGGGATCAGCCCCAGCATTTT.

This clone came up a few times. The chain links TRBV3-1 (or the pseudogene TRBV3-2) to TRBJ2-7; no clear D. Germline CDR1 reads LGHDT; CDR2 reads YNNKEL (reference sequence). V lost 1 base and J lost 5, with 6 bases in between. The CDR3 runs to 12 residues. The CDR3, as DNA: TGTGCCAGCAGCCAAGTGACCCACGAGCAGTACTTC. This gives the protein CASSQVTHEQYF.

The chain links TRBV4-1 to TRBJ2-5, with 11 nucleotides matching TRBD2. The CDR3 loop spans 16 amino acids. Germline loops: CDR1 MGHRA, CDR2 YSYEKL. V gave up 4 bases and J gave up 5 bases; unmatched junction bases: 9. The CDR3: CASSPPRLAGTETQYF. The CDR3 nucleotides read TGCGCCAGCAGCCCCCCGAGACTAGCGGGGACGGAGACCCAGTACTTC.